Shown below are 19 T cell receptor beta chains from a single sample sequenced in a study of blood T cells in healthy people across ages. The use of a sample-barcoded 5' primer and a J-beta primer mix characterized a second PCR of 7 to 11 cycles. TCRdb reanalysed the 5' RACE reads using MiXCR and keeps one entry per CDR3 protein. This sample has 600,000 or so distinct CDR3 sequences, with approximately 30% found just once. Sample: blood. The source is a woman of 80 years or more in good health.

This clonotype was detected a few times. The rearrangement links TRBV15 to TRBJ1-1; 11 bases are a match to TRBD1. The V segment lost 3 bases and the J segment 5 bases; nucleotides outside the gene matches: 5. This CDR3 region has 15 residues. The germline V gene encodes CDR1 LNHNV and CDR2 YYDKDF (reference sequence). The CDR3 is CATSRGDRGSTEAFF. DNA for the CDR3: TGTGCCACCAGCAGGGGGGACAGGGGGAGTACTGAAGCTTTCTTT.

This rearrangement joins TRBV20-1 to TRBJ1-2; a weak D match, TRBD1 (5 bases). Trimming stripped 3 bases from V and 5 bases from J, with 19 bases between. CDR3 length: 15 residues. Germline V CDR1 and CDR2: DFQATT, SNEGSKA (reference sequence). The CDR3 sequence is CSASPTQRGEYGYTF. CDR3 bases: TGCAGTGCTAGCCCGACCCAGAGGGGAGAGTATGGCTACACCTTC.

The V gene is TRBV20-1, the J gene TRBJ2-7; D is perhaps TRBD1 or TRBD2 (5 bases each). CDR1 and CDR2 from the germline V gene are DFQATT and SNEGSKA (reference sequence). This CDR3 has 13 residues. V lost 1 base and J 6 bases, leaving 13 bases between the germline ends. The CDR3 sequence: CSARVGVGVEQYF. In DNA form, the CDR3 reads TGCAGTGCTAGAGTGGGGGTAGGGGTCGAGCAGTACTTC.

Comments on this clonotype: A single base separates this from a much larger clone, so it may be a read error. The rearrangement uses TRBV5-1 and TRBJ2-3; 9 bases are a match to TRBD1. Germline V CDR1 and CDR2: SGHRS, YFSETQ. The ends lost 4 bases at V and 8 bases at J; junction bases unmatched: 26. The CDR3 spans 20 residues. CDR3 loop: CASSNPVTGGQGGRRGTQYF. Here the CDR3 DNA reads TGCGCCAGCAGCAACCCGGTCACGGGGGGACAGGGAGGAAGGAGAGGTACGCAGTATTTT.

V gene TRBV5-1 combines with J gene TRBJ1-1; D might be TRBD1 (5 bases). Trimming shortened V by 4 bases and J by 9 bases, and 22 bases separated the two germline ends. The CDR3 has 15 residues. Germline CDR1 reads SGHRS; CDR2 reads YFSETQ. The CDR3 loop is CASSAGDGPRPQAFF. As DNA, the CDR3 is TGCGCCAGCAGCGCGGGGGACGGGCCCCGACCCCAAGCTTTCTTT.

For this clonotype: A much more abundant neighbour one base away suggests this may be a read error. The CDR3, as DNA: TGTGCCAGTCTGGGGGGCCGGGAGACCCAGTACTTC. It encodes CASLGGRETQYF. V is TRBV11-2 and J is TRBJ2-5; D possibly matches TRBD1 or TRBD2 (6 bases each). Germline V gene lookup returns CDR1 SGHAT and CDR2 FQNNGV. The CDR3 has 12 amino acids. The V gene lost 9 bases and the J gene lost 5 bases, with 13 bases spanning the gap.

This clonotype turned up a few times. The rearrangement links TRBV6-6 to TRBJ1-1; D unresolved. This CDR3 region has 13 residues. V was cut by 6 bases and J by 2 bases, with 10 bases left in between. In germline, CDR1 is MNHNY, CDR2 SVGAGI (reference sequence). The CDR3 spells CASRQQRNTEAFF. As DNA, the CDR3 is TGTGCCAGCAGACAGCAGAGAAACACTGAAGCTTTCTTT.

With respect to this clonotype: This may be a read error, as it is one base from a much larger clone. The chain couples TRBV29-1 to TRBJ2-7, with D perhaps TRBD2 (7 bases). The germline CDR1 and CDR2 sequences are SQVTM and ANQGSEA. The CDR3 totals 14 residues. V was cut by 7 bases and J by 7 bases, with 23 bases left in between. This chain's CDR3 is CSAGGGAWVNEQYF. The CDR3 nucleotides are TGCAGCGCCGGTGGGGGGGCTTGGGTCAATGAGCAGTACTTC.

Concerning this clonotype: Germline is not matched at one junction end, which may reflect a read error. This sequence joins TRBV6-6 and TRBJ1-6; D not certain. Germline V gene sequence: CDR1 MNHNY, CDR2 SVGAGI (reference sequence). The CDR3 is made up of 15 amino acids. For the CDR3, the DNA is TGTGCCGGCAGTTCTCTCACTTCCTATAATTCACCCCTCCACTTT. Residues: CAGSSLTSYNSPLHF.

The table lists this clonotype with many counts. J is TRBJ2-4 and V is TRBV30; D ambiguous. CDR1 and CDR2 from the germline V gene are GTSNPN and SVGIG (reference sequence). V was pared by 1 base and J by 6 bases, with 4 bases between. This CDR3 comprises 11 residues. This CDR3 reads CAWSERNIQYF. The CDR3 nucleotides are TGTGCCTGGAGTGAAAGAAACATTCAGTACTTC.

V is TRBV20-1 and J is TRBJ2-5; D not resolved. The closer fit of TRBJ2-7 to the DNA end suggests the J call may be wrong. The CDR3 covers 13 residues. Germline V gene data show CDR1 as DFQATT and CDR2 as SNEGSKA (reference sequence). CDR3 nucleotides: TGCAGTGCTAGAGTCAAGGTGGTCGGCGAGCAGTACTTC. Its translation is CSARVKVVGEQYF.

This clonotype appeared a single time. A clone one base away is much larger, so this may be a read error. This rearrangement joins TRBV4-2 to TRBJ2-7; D is undetermined. Trimming left V 0 bases short and J 0 bases short, with 9 bases between. The CDR3 is 15 amino acids. CDR1 LGHNA and CDR2 YNFKEQ come from the germline V gene. The CDR3 is CASSQEAKGSYEQYF. CDR3 DNA: TGTGCCAGCAGCCAAGAGGCAAAGGGCTCCTACGAGCAGTACTTC.

Comments on this clonotype: Given a much more abundant clone one base away, this may be a read error. The V call is TRBV20-1, the J call TRBJ2-5, with a tentative D call TRBD2 (7 bases). Germline CDR1 is DFQATT and CDR2 is SNEGSKA (reference sequence). The CDR3 contains 17 residues. This CDR3 reads CGARGDKRGKLQETQYF. The CDR3 DNA sequence: TGCGGTGCTAGAGGGGACAAGCGGGGCAAACTTCAAGAGACCCAGTACTTC.

The chain employs TRBV5-1 and TRBJ1-5; maybe TRBD1 (5 bases). CDR1 SGHRS and CDR2 YFSETQ come from the germline V gene. The CDR3 has 14 residues. The V end was cut by 4 bases, the J end by 6 bases, with 14 bases between. CDR3 residues: CASSIDSQSQPQHF. CDR3 nucleotide sequence: TGCGCCAGCAGCATCGACAGCCAGTCTCAGCCCCAGCATTTT.

This chain joins TRBV5-5 and TRBJ2-3, with TRBD1 as a possible D gene (5 bases). Germline CDR1 reads SGHKS; CDR2 reads YYEKEE (reference sequence). This CDR3 region has 14 residues. The germline V and J ends were trimmed by 0 bases and 4 bases, with 9 bases remaining between them. CDR3 bases: TGTGCCAGCAGCTTGGAATGGGGCGCAGATACGCAGTATTTT. Amino acid sequence: CASSLEWGADTQYF.

This clonotype appeared once. The chain links TRBV7-2 to TRBJ2-7; D uncertain. Matching the DNA end better, TRBJ2-5 makes the J call doubtful. The CDR3 covers 13 residues. CDR1 is SGHTA and CDR2 is FQGNSA in the germline V gene. CDR3 DNA sequence: TGTGCCAGCAGCTTAGTCGCCATCGAGACCCAGTACTTC. Translating gives CASSLVAIETQYF.

Many counts were recorded for this clonotype. The chain has TRBV24-1 and TRBJ2-1; 9 bases line up with TRBD2. The CDR3 totals 16 residues. J gave up 5 bases and V 0 bases, and 4 bases lay outside the gene matches. Germline loops: CDR1 KGHDR, CDR2 SFDVKD. CDR3 nucleotides: TGTGCCACCAGTGATTTGAGGGCTAGCGGGAACAATGAGCAGTTCTTC. Protein product: CATSDLRASGNNEQFF.

A note on this clonotype: A much more abundant neighbour one base away suggests this may be a read error. The rearrangement uses TRBV5-1 and TRBJ1-1; a possible D gene is TRBD1 (5 bases). The V end was cut by 6 bases, the J end by 4 bases, with 13 bases between. Looked up from germline, CDR1 is SGHRS and CDR2 is YFSETQ. The CDR3 sequence is 13 residues long. The CDR3 coding sequence is TGCGCCAGCATCCTTATGAGGGGCACTGAAGCTTTCTTT. Residues: CASILMRGTEAFF.

The J gene is TRBJ2-5, the V gene TRBV30; TRBD2 matches at 8 bases. V trimming: 0 bases; J trimming: 10 bases; junction bases outside the gene matches: 10. This CDR3 is built from 14 residues. Germline V gives CDR1 GTSNPN, CDR2 SVGIG (reference sequence). The CDR3 DNA is TGTGCCTGGAGTGTAGGGCGGGGGGATTCAAACCAGTACTTC. It codes for CAWSVGRGDSNQYF.